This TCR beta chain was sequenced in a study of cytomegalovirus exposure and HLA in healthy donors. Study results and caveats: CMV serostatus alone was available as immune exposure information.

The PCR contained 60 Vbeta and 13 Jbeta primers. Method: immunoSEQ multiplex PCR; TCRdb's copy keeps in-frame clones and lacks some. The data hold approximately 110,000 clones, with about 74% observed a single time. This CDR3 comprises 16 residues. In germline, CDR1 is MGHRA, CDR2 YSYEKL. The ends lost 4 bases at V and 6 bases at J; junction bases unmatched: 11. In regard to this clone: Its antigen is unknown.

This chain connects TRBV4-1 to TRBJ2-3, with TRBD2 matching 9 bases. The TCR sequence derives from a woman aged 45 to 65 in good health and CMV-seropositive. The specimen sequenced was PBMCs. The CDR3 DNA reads TGCGCCAGCAGCCCCGTTGTATGGGCGGGGGGGGATACGCAGTATTTT. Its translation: CASSPVVWAGGDTQYF.